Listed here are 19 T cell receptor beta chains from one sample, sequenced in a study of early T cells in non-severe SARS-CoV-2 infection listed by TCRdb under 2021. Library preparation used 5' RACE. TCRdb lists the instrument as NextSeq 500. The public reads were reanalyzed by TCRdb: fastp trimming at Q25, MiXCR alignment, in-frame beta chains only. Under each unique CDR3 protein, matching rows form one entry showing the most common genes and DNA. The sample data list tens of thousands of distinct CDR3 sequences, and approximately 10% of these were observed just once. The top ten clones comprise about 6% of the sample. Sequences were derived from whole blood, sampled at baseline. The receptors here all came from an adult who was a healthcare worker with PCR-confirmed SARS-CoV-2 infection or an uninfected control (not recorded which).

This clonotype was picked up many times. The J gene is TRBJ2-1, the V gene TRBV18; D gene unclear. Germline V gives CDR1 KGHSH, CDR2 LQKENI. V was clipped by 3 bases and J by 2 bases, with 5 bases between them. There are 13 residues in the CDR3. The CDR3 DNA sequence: TGTGCCAGCTCACCGGCCGCCTACAATGAGCAGTTCTTC. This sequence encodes CASSPAAYNEQFF.

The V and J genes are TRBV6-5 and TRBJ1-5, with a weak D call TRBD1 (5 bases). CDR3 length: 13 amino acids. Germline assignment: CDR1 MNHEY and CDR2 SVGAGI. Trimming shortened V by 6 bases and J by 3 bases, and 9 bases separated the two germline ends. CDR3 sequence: CASRDSFNQPQHF. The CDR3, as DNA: TGTGCCAGCAGAGACAGCTTCAATCAGCCCCAGCATTTT.

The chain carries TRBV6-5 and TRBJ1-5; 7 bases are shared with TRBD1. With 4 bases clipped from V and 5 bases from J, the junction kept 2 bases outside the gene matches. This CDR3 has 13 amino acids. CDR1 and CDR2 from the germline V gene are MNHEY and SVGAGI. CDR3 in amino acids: CASSFTGDQPQHF. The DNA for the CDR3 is TGTGCCAGCAGTTTTACAGGGGATCAGCCCCAGCATTTT.

The CDR3 nucleotides are TGTGCCAGCAGCTTAGGCACCGCCCAAATCAATGAGCAGTTCTTC. Its protein is CASSLGTAQINEQFF. J is TRBJ2-1 and V is TRBV11-2; D ambiguous. This CDR3 contains 15 residues. Germline-derived CDR1 and CDR2 are SGHAT and FQNNGV. The V gene lost 1 base and the J gene lost 6 bases, with 13 bases spanning the gap.

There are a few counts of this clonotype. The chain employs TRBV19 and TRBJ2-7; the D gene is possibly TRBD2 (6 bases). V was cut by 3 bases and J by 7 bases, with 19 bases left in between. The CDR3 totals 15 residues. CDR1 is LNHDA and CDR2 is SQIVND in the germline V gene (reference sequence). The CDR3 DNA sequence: TGTGCCAGTAGTATCGGGGCGGGACCACTACGTGAGCAGTACTTC. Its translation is CASSIGAGPLREQYF.

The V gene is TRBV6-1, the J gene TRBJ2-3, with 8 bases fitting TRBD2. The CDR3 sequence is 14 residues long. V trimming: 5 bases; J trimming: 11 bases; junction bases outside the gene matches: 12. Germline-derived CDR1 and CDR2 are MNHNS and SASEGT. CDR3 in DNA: TGTGCCAGCAGTAATAGCGGGGAGGGCACTGTGCAGTATTTT. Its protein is CASSNSGEGTVQYF.

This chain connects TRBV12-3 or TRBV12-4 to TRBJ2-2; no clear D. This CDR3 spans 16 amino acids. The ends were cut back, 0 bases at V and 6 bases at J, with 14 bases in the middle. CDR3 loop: CASSLAGSLYPGELFF. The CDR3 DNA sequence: TGTGCCAGCAGTTTAGCGGGCAGCCTTTACCCCGGGGAGCTGTTTTTT.

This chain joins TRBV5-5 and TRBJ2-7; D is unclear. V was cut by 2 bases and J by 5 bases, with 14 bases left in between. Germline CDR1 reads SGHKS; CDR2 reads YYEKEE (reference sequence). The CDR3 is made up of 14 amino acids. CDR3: CASSFRTPIDEQYF. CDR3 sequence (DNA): TGTGCCAGCAGCTTTAGGACCCCAATCGACGAGCAGTACTTC.

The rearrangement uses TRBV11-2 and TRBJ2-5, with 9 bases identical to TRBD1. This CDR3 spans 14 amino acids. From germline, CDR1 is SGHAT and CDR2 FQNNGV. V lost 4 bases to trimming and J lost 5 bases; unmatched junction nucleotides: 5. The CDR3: CASSSYRGQETQYF. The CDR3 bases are TGTGCCAGCAGCTCCTACAGGGGGCAGGAGACCCAGTACTTC. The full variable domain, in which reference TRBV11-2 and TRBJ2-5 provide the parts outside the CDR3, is EAGVAQSPRYKIIEKRQSVAFWCNPISGHATLYWYQQILGQGPKLLIQFQNNGVVDDSQLPKDRFSAERLKGVDSTLKIQPAKLEDSAVYLCASSSYRGQETQYFGPGTRLLVL.

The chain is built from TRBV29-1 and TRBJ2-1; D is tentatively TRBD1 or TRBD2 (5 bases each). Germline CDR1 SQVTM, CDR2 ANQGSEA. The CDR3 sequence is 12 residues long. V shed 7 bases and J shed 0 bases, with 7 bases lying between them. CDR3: CSGGSSYNEQFF. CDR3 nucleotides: TGCAGCGGGGGGAGCTCCTACAATGAGCAGTTCTTC.

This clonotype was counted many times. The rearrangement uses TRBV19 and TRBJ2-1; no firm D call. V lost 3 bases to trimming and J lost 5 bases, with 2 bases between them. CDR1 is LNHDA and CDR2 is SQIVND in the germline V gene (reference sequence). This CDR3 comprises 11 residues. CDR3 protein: CASSIDNEQFF. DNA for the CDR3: TGTGCCAGTAGTATTGACAATGAGCAGTTCTTC.

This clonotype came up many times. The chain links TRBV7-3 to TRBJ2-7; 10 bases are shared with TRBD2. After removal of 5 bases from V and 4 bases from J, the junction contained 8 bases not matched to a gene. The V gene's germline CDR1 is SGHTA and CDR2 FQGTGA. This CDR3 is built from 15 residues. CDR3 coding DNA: TGTGCCAGCAGCCAAGGACTAGCGGCCATATACGAGCAGTACTTC. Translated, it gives CASSQGLAAIYEQYF. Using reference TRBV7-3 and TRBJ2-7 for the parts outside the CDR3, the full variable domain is GAGVSQTPSNKVTEKGKYVELRCDPISGHTALYWYRQSLGQGPEFLIYFQGTGAADDSGLPNDRFFAVRPEGSVSTLKIQRTERGDSAVYLCASSQGLAAIYEQYFGPGTRLTVT.

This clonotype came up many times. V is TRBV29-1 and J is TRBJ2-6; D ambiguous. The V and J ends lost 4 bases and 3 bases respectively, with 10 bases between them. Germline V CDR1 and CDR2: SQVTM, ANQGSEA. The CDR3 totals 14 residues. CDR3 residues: CSVGTVYGANVLTF. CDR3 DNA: TGCAGCGTTGGGACCGTGTATGGGGCCAACGTCCTGACTTTC.

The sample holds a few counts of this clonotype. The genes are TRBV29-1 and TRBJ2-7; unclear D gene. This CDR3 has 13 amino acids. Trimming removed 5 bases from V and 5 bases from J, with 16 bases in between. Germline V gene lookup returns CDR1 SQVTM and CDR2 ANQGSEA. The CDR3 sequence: CSVKGRVSHEQYF. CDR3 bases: TGCAGCGTTAAGGGAAGGGTTTCCCACGAGCAGTACTTC.

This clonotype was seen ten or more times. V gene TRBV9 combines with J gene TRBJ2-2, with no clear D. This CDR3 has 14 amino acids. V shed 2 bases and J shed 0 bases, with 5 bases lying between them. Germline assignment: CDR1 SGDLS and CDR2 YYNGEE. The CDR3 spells CASSVRTNTGELFF. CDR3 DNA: TGTGCCAGCAGCGTTAGGACGAACACCGGGGAGCTGTTTTTT.

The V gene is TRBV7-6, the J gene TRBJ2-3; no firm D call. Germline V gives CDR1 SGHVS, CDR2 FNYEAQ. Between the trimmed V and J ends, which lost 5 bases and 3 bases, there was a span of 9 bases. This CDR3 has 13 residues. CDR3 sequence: CASSIGPTDTQYF. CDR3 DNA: TGTGCCAGCAGCATCGGGCCTACAGATACGCAGTATTTT.

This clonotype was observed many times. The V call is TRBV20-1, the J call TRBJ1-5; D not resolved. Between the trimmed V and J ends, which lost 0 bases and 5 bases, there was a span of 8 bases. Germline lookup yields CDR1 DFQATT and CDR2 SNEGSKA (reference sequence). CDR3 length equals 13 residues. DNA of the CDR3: TGCAGTGCTAGAGAAGCCGGGTATCAGCCCCAGCATTTT. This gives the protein CSAREAGYQPQHF.

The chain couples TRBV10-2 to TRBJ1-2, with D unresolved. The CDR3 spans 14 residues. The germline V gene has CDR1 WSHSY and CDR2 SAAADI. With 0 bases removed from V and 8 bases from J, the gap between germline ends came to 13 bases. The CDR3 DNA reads TGCGCCAGCAGTGAGTCGTCCAGGATACAAGGCTACACCTTC. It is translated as CASSESSRIQGYTF.

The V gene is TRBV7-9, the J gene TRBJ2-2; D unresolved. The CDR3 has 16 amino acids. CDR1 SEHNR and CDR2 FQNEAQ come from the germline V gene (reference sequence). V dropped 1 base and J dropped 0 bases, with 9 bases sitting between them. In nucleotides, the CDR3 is TGTGCCAGCAGCTTAGGCGACCAGGCGAACACCGGGGAGCTGTTTTTT. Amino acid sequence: CASSLGDQANTGELFF. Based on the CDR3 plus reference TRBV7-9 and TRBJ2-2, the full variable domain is DTGVSQNPRHKITKRGQNVTFRCDPISEHNRLYWYRQTLGQGPEFLTYFQNEAQLEKSRLLSDRFSAERPKGSFSTLEIQRTEQGDSAMYLCASSLGDQANTGELFFGEGSRLTVL.